Sequencing of this T cell receptor (beta chain) was carried out in a study of low-dose radiotherapy and immunotherapy resistance in tumors. Primers targeting TRAV and TRBV primed first-strand cDNA, covering alpha and beta chains. TCRs were amplified for approximately 21 PCR cycles with a constant-region primer and V-primer adapter. TCRdb processed the reads anew with MiXCR; each CDR3 protein has one entry. Among 16,000 or so distinct CDR3 sequences listed, under 80% were seen once. A few counts support this clonotype. Germline V gives CDR1 LNHDA, CDR2 SQIVND (reference sequence). V was pared by 8 bases and J by 10 bases, with 12 bases between. The CDR3 runs to 11 residues.

The clonotype comes from a human donor with advanced metastatic prostate, ovarian, gallbladder or colorectal cancer (not recorded which). This table probably holds off-target reads from a library built for another chain. The rearrangement links TRBV19 to TRBJ2-1; possibly TRBD2 for D (7 bases). The CDR3 nucleotides are TGTGCCAGTGCCGGGGGGCTCGAGCAGTTCTTC. Its protein is CASAGGLEQFF.